Given below is one T cell receptor beta chain in context. The antigen remains undetermined. With 1 base removed from V and 9 bases from J, the gap between germline ends came to 16 bases. CDR3 size: 15 residues. The germline V gene has CDR1 LNHDA and CDR2 SQIVND (reference sequence). The sample is drawn from a study of T cell responses to AZD1222 COVID-19 vaccine. Study in general: Second-dose intervals of approximately 4 or approximately 12 weeks were pooled. Study observations and caveats: Seropositive AZD1222 recipients at baseline numbered only five or six. Repertoire samples came only from after the peak T cell response. White British donors predominated, females outnumbered males, and clonal diversity was possibly underestimated.

The repertoire was sequenced with immunoSEQ multiplex PCR; TCRdb's copy has only in-frame clones and lacks some. In the table there are around 100,000 clones, 80% to 90% of which are singletons. The chain is built from TRBV19 and TRBJ1-5; possibly TRBD1 for D (5 bases). This receptor was taken from an adult in good health. Sequencing used peripheral blood, obtained on day 0 of AZD1222 vaccination. The CDR3 coding sequence is TGTGCCAGTAGTATAGTAGCGCAGGGCCCCTCGCCCCAGCATTTT. The encoded protein is CASSIVAQGPSPQHF.